This TCR beta chain is drawn from a study of T cell changes during pregnancy in multiple sclerosis. Germline V CDR1 and CDR2: ENHRY, SYGVKD. CDR3 length: 17 amino acids. V lost 4 bases to trimming and J lost 0 bases; unmatched junction nucleotides: 9. Generated by immunoSEQ multiplex PCR, the TCRdb table keeps only in-frame clones and is missing some. The repertoire includes under 60,000 clones, roughly nine tenths of them detected once, and about 9.4% sits in the top ten. Sequencing was performed on CD8+ T cells from peripheral blood mononuclear cells, taken after pregnancy. The TCR sequence derives from a female donor with multiple sclerosis, enrolled in a pregnancy study. The chain is built from TRBV10-3 and TRBJ2-5, with 9 nucleotides matching TRBD2. The CDR3 loop is CAISANLAGADQETQYF. CDR3 nucleotide sequence: TGTGCCATCAGTGCAAACTTAGCGGGGGCCGACCAAGAGACCCAGTACTTC.